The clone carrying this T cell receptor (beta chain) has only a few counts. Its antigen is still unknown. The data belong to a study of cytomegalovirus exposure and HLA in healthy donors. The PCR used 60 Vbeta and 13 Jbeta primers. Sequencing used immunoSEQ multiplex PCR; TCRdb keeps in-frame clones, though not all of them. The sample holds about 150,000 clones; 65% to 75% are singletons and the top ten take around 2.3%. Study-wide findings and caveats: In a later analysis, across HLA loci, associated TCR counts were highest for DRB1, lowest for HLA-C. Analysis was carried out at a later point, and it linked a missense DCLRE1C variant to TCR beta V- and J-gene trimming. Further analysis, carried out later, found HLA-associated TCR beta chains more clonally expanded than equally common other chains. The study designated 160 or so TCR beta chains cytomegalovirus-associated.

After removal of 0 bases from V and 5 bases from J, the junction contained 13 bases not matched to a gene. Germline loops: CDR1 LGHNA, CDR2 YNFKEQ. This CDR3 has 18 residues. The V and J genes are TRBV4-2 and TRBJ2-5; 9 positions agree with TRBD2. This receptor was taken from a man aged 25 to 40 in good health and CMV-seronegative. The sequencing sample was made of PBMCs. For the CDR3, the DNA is TGTGCCAGCAGCCAAGAAGGTGGCAGCAGCGGGGGGCCGGAGACCCAGTACTTC. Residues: CASSQEGGSSGGPETQYF.